The 12 T cell receptor beta chains presented below share a single source sample, sequenced in a study of spatial heterogeneity in lung cancer. TCRdb independently ran MiXCR on the 5' RACE reads; one entry per CDR3 protein. The sample holds 3,500 or so distinct CDR3 sequences; roughly 9.8% are singletons and the top ten take 25% to 30%. Time point noted: sample taken at primary tumor resection. The starting material was normal lung tissue next to the tumor, obtained at surgery. The receptors come from a male donor with early-stage non-small cell lung cancer.

This clonotype appeared a few times. The chain combines TRBV30 with TRBJ1-2, with D perhaps matching TRBD1 (5 bases). Germline lookup yields CDR1 GTSNPN and CDR2 SVGIG (reference sequence). The CDR3 loop spans 14 amino acids. V lost 3 bases to trimming and J lost 7 bases, with 18 bases between them. This chain's CDR3 is CAWRTQGSLSGYTF. CDR3 DNA sequence: TGTGCCTGGAGAACCCAGGGTTCTCTCTCTGGCTACACCTTC.

This sequence joins TRBV5-1 and TRBJ2-3; possible D gene TRBD2, 6 bases. The CDR3 is 16 amino acids. V was shortened by 0 bases and J by 6 bases, with 17 bases between the two germline ends. The germline gives CDR1 SGHRS, CDR2 YFSETQ. The CDR3 nucleotides read TGCGCCAGCAGCTTGGGCGGGAATCCCCGGAGGGATACGCAGTATTTT. It codes for CASSLGGNPRRDTQYF.

In its sample, this clonotype was seen many times. The chain uses TRBV5-4 and TRBJ1-1, with TRBD1 matching 7 bases. Trimming took 5 bases from V and 1 from J; bases not matched to a gene: 11. From germline, CDR1 is SGHNT and CDR2 YYREEE (reference sequence). CDR3 length: 16 residues. CDR3 nucleotides: TGTGCCAGCAGTCGAGGACAGGCCCCCTGGAACACTGAAGCTTTCTTT. This sequence encodes CASSRGQAPWNTEAFF.

This clonotype is labeled medium-sized. The CDR3 nucleotides are TGCGCCAGCAGCTTGGGAGATCTCAGCCAAGAGACCCAGTACTTC. Its translation: CASSLGDLSQETQYF. This rearrangement joins TRBV5-1 to TRBJ2-5, with D uncertain. The CDR3 runs 15 residues. Trimming took 0 bases from V and 1 from J, leaving 10 bases between them. Germline V gene data show CDR1 as SGHRS and CDR2 as YFSETQ.

By its share, this clonotype is medium-sized. The chain joins TRBV6-6 to TRBJ2-3; TRBD1 matches 10 bases. Germline assignment: CDR1 MNHNY and CDR2 SVGAGI (reference sequence). The junction had 4 bases not matched to a gene; V was cut back by 4 bases and J by 6 bases. CDR3 length: 14 amino acids. The CDR3 DNA reads TGTGCCAGCAGTTCGGGACAGGGGCTGGATACGCAGTATTTT. This gives the protein CASSSGQGLDTQYF.

The genes are TRBV15 and TRBJ1-6; D gene uncertain. The V and J ends lost 0 bases and 6 bases respectively, with 9 bases between them. This CDR3 region has 15 residues. Germline CDR1 reads LNHNV; CDR2 reads YYDKDF (reference sequence). CDR3 in DNA: TGTGCCACCAGCAGAGATCGGGGAGGTAATTCACCCCTCCACTTT. Translating gives CATSRDRGGNSPLHF.

This clonotype was seen more than once but under ten times. This chain connects TRBV7-2 to TRBJ1-5, with D uncertain. V was pared by 10 bases and J by 3 bases, with 13 bases between. CDR1 and CDR2 from the germline V gene are SGHTA and FQGNSA. The CDR3 runs 13 residues. CDR3 sequence reads: CATPGFSNQPQHF. In nucleotides, the CDR3 is TGTGCCACCCCGGGATTTTCCAATCAGCCCCAGCATTTT.

This clonotype is medium-sized (0.01 to 0.1%) by share. The rearrangement uses TRBV27 and TRBJ2-7, with TRBD2 matching over 7 bases. V lost 4 bases to trimming and J lost 1 base; unmatched junction nucleotides: 7. Germline V gene lookup returns CDR1 MNHEY and CDR2 SMNVEV (reference sequence). The CDR3 totals 15 residues. CDR3 residues: CASSSPTSRSYEQYF. The CDR3 nucleotides are TGTGCCAGCAGTTCCCCGACTAGCAGATCCTACGAGCAGTACTTC.

This clonotype was found many times. This chain joins TRBV20-1 and TRBJ2-2; 11 bases agree with TRBD2. J gave up 4 bases and V 3 bases, and 10 bases lay outside the gene matches. The CDR3 runs to 17 residues. Germline CDR1 DFQATT, CDR2 SNEGSKA (reference sequence). The CDR3 DNA reads TGCAGTGCTAGCCCCCCCGGACTAGCGGGCCGCACCGGGGAGCTGTTTTTT. This codes for CSASPPGLAGRTGELFF.

This clonotype showed up just a few times. The J gene is TRBJ1-5, the V gene TRBV28, with D possibly TRBD1 on 5 matching bases. Trimming took off 5 bases at V and 3 bases at J, with 17 bases between the two ends. Looked up from germline, CDR1 is MDHEN and CDR2 is SYDVKM. The CDR3 runs to 16 residues. The CDR3 coding sequence is TGTGCCAGCAGTCCCTTTGGGAGGGGCCCCAATCAGCCCCAGCATTTT. This sequence encodes CASSPFGRGPNQPQHF. Full variable domain (remainder filled in from reference TRBV28 and TRBJ1-5): DVKVTQSSRYLVKRTGEKVFLECVQDMDHENMFWYRQDPGLGLRLIYFSYDVKMKEKGDIPEGYSVSREKKERFSLILESASTNQTSMYLCASSPFGRGPNQPQHFGDGTRLSIL.

V usage is TRBV29-1 and J usage is TRBJ2-7, with D hard to call. Between the trimmed V and J ends, which lost 6 bases and 5 bases, there was a span of 17 bases. The length of the CDR3 is 13 residues. Germline lookup yields CDR1 SQVTM and CDR2 ANQGSEA. CDR3 sequence: CSVHSPFLHEQYF. The CDR3 DNA is TGCAGCGTCCACTCGCCGTTCCTACACGAGCAGTACTTC.

By sample share, this clonotype is medium-sized. The V gene is TRBV5-5, the J gene TRBJ2-2; 8 bases are shared with TRBD2. This CDR3 is 15 amino acids long. Germline-derived CDR1 and CDR2 are SGHKS and YYEKEE (reference sequence). V shed 6 bases, J shed 1 base, and the junction held 5 bases outside the gene matches. The CDR3 reads CASNLLAENTGELFF. Written as DNA, the CDR3 is TGTGCCAGCAACCTACTAGCGGAGAACACCGGGGAGCTGTTTTTT. The full variable domain, rest sourced from reference TRBV5-5 and TRBJ2-2, is DAGVTQSPTHLIKTRGQQVTLRCSPISGHKSVSWYQQVLGQGPQFIFQYYEKEERGRGNFPDRFSARQFPNYSSELNVNALLLGDSALYLCASNLLAENTGELFFGEGSRLTVL.